This TCR beta chain was retrieved from a study of blood T cell repertoires in COVID-19. Looking at the study overall: Samples of COVID-19 (acute and convalescent) were obtained from the United States, Italy and Spain. PBMCs, B-cell-depleted T cells, or T cells were the source of the cDNA or gDNA that made up the material.

Authors' methods: Quantification of nucleated cells was approximated via reference gene primer amplification. Method: immunoSEQ multiplex PCR; TCRdb's copy keeps in-frame clones and lacks some. V and J calls plus clone size are reproduced from that table; the DNA served to infer D and trimming. Among 99,000 or so clones, about 79% were seen once, and the ten largest hold 3% to 4%. J gave up 4 bases and V 0 bases, and 3 bases lay outside the gene matches. The CDR3 is 16 amino acids. Germline V gene lookup returns CDR1 ENHRY and CDR2 SYGVKD. This chain uses TRBV10-3 with TRBJ2-1, with 10 bases identical to TRBD1. The sequenced material came from peripheral blood. This TCR came from a woman of 80 years or more with active or convalescent COVID-19. The CDR3 here is CAISESWGQGYNEQFF. The DNA of the CDR3 is TGTGCCATCAGTGAGTCATGGGGACAGGGGTACAATGAGCAGTTCTTC.